Presented here are 31 T cell receptor beta chains from one specimen sequenced in a study of glioma-infiltrating T cells after dendritic cell vaccination. The method was immunoSEQ multiplex PCR; TCRdb's version includes in-frame clones alone and lacks a portion of them. The sample consists of over 90,000 clones, over 65% of them appearing once. The specimen was blood, collected before dendritic cell vaccination. The receptors here all came from a human donor with glioblastoma.

This clone was seen more than once but under ten times. The chain has TRBV15 and TRBJ2-2; TRBD2 aligns across 13 bases. Germline loops: CDR1 LNHNV, CDR2 YYDKDF (reference sequence). There are 19 residues in the CDR3. The V and J ends lost 2 bases and 5 bases, in that order; junction bases with no gene match: 11. This chain's CDR3 is CATSRPRGLAGRSTGELFF. DNA for the CDR3: TGTGCCACCAGCAGACCCAGGGGACTAGCGGGAAGGTCTACCGGGGAGCTGTTTTTT.

The rearrangement joins TRBV6-5 to TRBJ2-3, with TRBD2 matching 11 bases. CDR1 and CDR2 (germline): MNHEY, SVGAGI. After removal of 4 bases from V and 1 base from J, the junction contained 1 base not matched to a gene. This CDR3 is 15 amino acids long. The CDR3 DNA sequence: TGTGCCAGCAGTTCTAGCGGGGGGCGCACAGATACGCAGTATTTT. The encoded protein is CASSSSGGRTDTQYF.

The chain links TRBV11-2 to TRBJ1-2, with D tentatively TRBD1 (6 bases). The V end lost 7 bases, the J end lost 0 bases, and 15 bases lay between the germline ends. The CDR3 spans 15 residues. Germline V gene sequence: CDR1 SGHAT, CDR2 FQNNGV. The chain's CDR3 is CASKDGQIANYGYTF. The CDR3 nucleotides read TGTGCCAGCAAGGATGGACAGATTGCTAACTATGGCTACACCTTC.

The chain joins TRBV30 to TRBJ2-2, with D tentatively TRBD2 (5 bases). Germline CDR1 is GTSNPN and CDR2 is SVGIG (reference sequence). The CDR3 contains 15 residues. V lost 2 bases and J lost 4, with 14 bases in between. The CDR3 DNA follows: TGTGCCTGGAGTCCACTAGAGTGGGTCACCGGGGAGCTGTTTTTT. Translation gives CAWSPLEWVTGELFF. Full variable domain (missing parts from reference TRBV30 and TRBJ2-2): SQTIHQWPATLVQPVGSPLSLECTVEGTSNPNLYWYRQAAGRGLQLLFYSVGIGQISSEVPQNLSASRPQDRQFILSSKKLLLSDSGFYLCAWSPLEWVTGELFFGEGSRLTVL.

About this clone: At one end, the junction sequence differs from germline, possibly due to a read error. The chain employs TRBV9 and TRBJ1-3; no clear D. Germline values: CDR1 SGDLS, CDR2 YYNGEE. The CDR3 has 11 amino acids. The CDR3 region has the DNA TGTGCCAGCAGCGTAGATGGGCCAGTACATTTT. Translating gives CASSVDGPVHF.

This chain uses TRBV7-6 with TRBJ1-1, with D unresolved. Germline V gene lookup returns CDR1 SGHVS and CDR2 FNYEAQ. The CDR3 is 15 amino acids. Trimming stripped 5 bases from V and 2 bases from J, with 15 bases between. Written as DNA, the CDR3 is TGTGCCAGCAGCCCGAAAAGCGCCCGTAACACTGAAGCTTTCTTT. As protein: CASSPKSARNTEAFF. Full variable domain (missing parts from reference TRBV7-6 and TRBJ1-1): GAGVSQSPRYKVTKRGQDVALRCDPISGHVSLYWYRQALGQGPEFLTYFNYEAQQDKSGLPNDRFSAERPEGSISTLTIQRTEQRDSAMYRCASSPKSARNTEAFFGQGTRLTVV.

The chain couples TRBV4-1 to TRBJ1-1; tentatively, D is TRBD1 (6 bases). The germline V gene has CDR1 MGHRA and CDR2 YSYEKL. The ends were cut back, 1 base at V and 5 bases at J, with 8 bases in the middle. The CDR3 has 13 amino acids. CDR3: CASSQVRGTEAFF. The CDR3 region has the DNA TGCGCCAGCAGCCAAGTTAGGGGGACTGAAGCTTTCTTT.

This chain joins TRBV2 and TRBJ1-5; possible D gene TRBD1, 5 bases. This CDR3 comprises 13 residues. Per the germline V gene, CDR1 is SNHLY and CDR2 is FYNNEI. Trimming took 11 bases from V and 4 from J, leaving 15 bases between them. CDR3 DNA: TGTGCCGCTAAGGGGCAGGTGAATCAGCCCCAGCATTTT. Protein product: CAAKGQVNQPQHF.

The rearrangement links TRBV5-4 to TRBJ2-1, with 14 bases lining up with TRBD2. Germline V gene sequence: CDR1 SGHNT, CDR2 YYREEE (reference sequence). With 4 bases clipped from V and 9 bases from J, the junction kept 6 bases outside the gene matches. The CDR3 consists of 15 residues. The CDR3 coding sequence is TGTGCCAGCAGCGATGGACTAGCGGGAGGCTTTGAGCAGTTCTTC. The encoded protein is CASSDGLAGGFEQFF.

This chain joins TRBV6-5 and TRBJ2-1; TRBD2 matches 7 bases. Germline trimming cut 5 bases from V and 9 bases from J; bases unmatched to any gene: 13. CDR3 length equals 15 residues. Germline V gene data show CDR1 as MNHEY and CDR2 as SVGAGI. The CDR3 bases are TGTGCCAGCAGTATTACGGGACTACCTCCCTCTGAGCAGTTCTTC. Encoded protein: CASSITGLPPSEQFF.

This chain uses TRBV7-2 with TRBJ1-2; TRBD1 matches 11 bases. Germline V lookup: CDR1 SGHTA, CDR2 FQGNSA. J gave up 0 bases and V 5 bases, and 8 bases lay outside the gene matches. The CDR3 extends over 17 amino acids. Here the CDR3 reads CASSHSPGQGANYGYTF. The CDR3 DNA is TGTGCCAGCAGCCATAGCCCGGGACAGGGGGCTAACTATGGCTACACCTTC.

This chain connects TRBV9 to TRBJ1-6; D unclear. The CDR3 runs 15 residues. Deletions cut 0 bases from V and 10 bases from J, with 14 bases between. Germline CDR1 reads SGDLS; CDR2 reads YYNGEE. The CDR3 DNA is TGTGCCAGCAGCGTAGGGGAGGTTGGAAACTCACCCCTCCACTTT. Translated, it gives CASSVGEVGNSPLHF.

This chain joins TRBV5-5 and TRBJ2-1; 11 nucleotides agree with TRBD2. The ends lost 4 bases at V and 3 bases at J; junction bases unmatched: 6. Germline V gene data show CDR1 as SGHKS and CDR2 as YYEKEE (reference sequence). This CDR3 comprises 16 residues. The CDR3 loop is CASSLGLAVIYNEQFF. The CDR3 nucleotides are TGTGCCAGCAGCCTGGGACTAGCGGTTATCTACAATGAGCAGTTCTTC.

The chain has TRBV6-1 and TRBJ2-7; D perhaps matches TRBD2 (6 bases). CDR3 size: 13 residues. Germline CDR1 reads MNHNS; CDR2 reads SASEGT. The V gene lost 4 bases and the J gene lost 11 bases, with 18 bases spanning the gap. The CDR3 protein is CASSGQLEGGEYF. CDR3 coding DNA: TGTGCCAGCAGTGGGCAGCTGGAGGGTGGGGAGTACTTC.

This clone has a single count. The V call is TRBV30, the J call TRBJ2-7, with TRBD1 as a possible D gene (5 bases). V gave up 4 bases and J gave up 2 bases, with 12 bases separating them. CDR1 is GTSNPN and CDR2 is SVGIG in the germline V gene (reference sequence). The CDR3 is 13 residues long. CDR3 DNA: TGTGCCTGGACCACAGGAGTACCCTACGAGCAGTACTTC. Translated, it gives CAWTTGVPYEQYF.

The chain joins TRBV5-4 to TRBJ2-2; D is ambiguous. V gave up 7 bases and J gave up 5 bases, with 12 bases separating them. This CDR3 is 13 amino acids long. The V gene's germline CDR1 is SGHNT and CDR2 YYREEE (reference sequence). The CDR3 nucleotides are TGTGCCAGCCAGCCCTGGAGAACCGGGGAGCTGTTTTTT. Its translation: CASQPWRTGELFF.

J is TRBJ2-1 and V is TRBV19, with 9 bases fitting TRBD2. The V and J ends lost 2 bases and 5 bases, in that order; junction bases with no gene match: 1. Germline assignment: CDR1 LNHDA and CDR2 SQIVND (reference sequence). This CDR3 region has 14 residues. CDR3 sequence: CASSILAGNNEQFF. The DNA of the CDR3 is TGTGCCAGTAGTATACTAGCGGGAAACAATGAGCAGTTCTTC.

This chain links TRBV27 with TRBJ2-5; 9 bases are shared with TRBD1. The CDR3 covers 18 residues. Germline CDR1 is MNHEY and CDR2 is SMNVEV (reference sequence). V shed 0 bases, J shed 2 bases, and the junction held 10 bases outside the gene matches. The CDR3 nucleotides are TGTGCCAGCAGTTTATCGATGGGGACAGGGTTATGGCAAGAGACCCAGTACTTC. The encoded protein is CASSLSMGTGLWQETQYF.

This chain uses TRBV18 with TRBJ1-4; D uncertain. The V gene's germline CDR1 is KGHSH and CDR2 LQKENI. The V end was cut by 3 bases, the J end by 8 bases, with 13 bases between. The CDR3 covers 14 residues. Here the CDR3 reads CASSPGPYPEKLFF. CDR3 nucleotides: TGTGCCAGCTCACCGGGCCCCTATCCCGAAAAACTGTTTTTT.

This clone occurred a few times. The chain joins TRBV5-6 to TRBJ1-2, with D possibly TRBD1 on 6 matching bases. The CDR3 extends over 13 amino acids. Trimming pared 4 bases from V and 7 bases from J, leaving 14 bases between. Per the germline V gene, CDR1 is SGHDT and CDR2 is YYEEEE. CDR3 nucleotides: TGTGCCAGCAGCCCCGACAGGCGAGGTGGCTACACCTTC. It codes for CASSPDRRGGYTF.

This chain joins TRBV14 and TRBJ2-2; TRBD1 aligns across 7 bases. The CDR3 has 16 residues. After removal of 0 bases from V and 3 bases from J, the junction contained 4 bases not matched to a gene. CDR1 and CDR2 (germline): SGHDN, FVKESK. CDR3 nucleotide sequence: TGTGCCAGCAGCCAAGACCGGACAGGAGACACCGGGGAGCTGTTTTTT. This encodes CASSQDRTGDTGELFF.

V is TRBV7-2 and J is TRBJ2-2; TRBD2 matches 8 bases. Germline CDR1 and CDR2: SGHTA and FQGNSA. The ends lost 0 bases at V and 4 bases at J; junction bases unmatched: 4. This CDR3 contains 16 residues. The CDR3 loop is CASSLAGGGITGELFF. CDR3 coding DNA: TGTGCCAGCAGCTTAGCTGGCGGGGGGATCACCGGGGAGCTGTTTTTT.

Here the CDR3 reads CASSLARAGVTEAFF. The CDR3 nucleotides read TGTGCCAGCAGCTTAGCGCGGGCAGGTGTCACTGAAGCTTTCTTT. This rearrangement joins TRBV7-6 to TRBJ1-1; the D is unclear. This CDR3 has 15 residues. V lost 0 bases to trimming and J lost 4 bases, with 12 bases between them. CDR1 and CDR2 from the germline V gene are SGHVS and FNYEAQ.

This chain connects TRBV29-1 to TRBJ2-2; 10 nucleotides line up with TRBD1. CDR1 is SQVTM and CDR2 is ANQGSEA in the germline V gene. Unmatched junction bases numbered 7, after V lost 5 bases and J lost 1 base. The CDR3 totals 16 residues. In DNA, the CDR3 is TGCAGCGTTCTTGACCGGGACAGGGGGAACACCGGGGAGCTGTTTTTT. Protein product: CSVLDRDRGNTGELFF.

The chain recombines TRBV4-2 with TRBJ2-1; TRBD2 matches 9 bases. The CDR3 totals 15 residues. Germline loops: CDR1 LGHNA, CDR2 YNFKEQ. V shed 4 bases and J 10 bases; nucleotides not matched to a gene: 11. CDR3 in DNA: TGTGCCAGCAGCCCACGGGGACTAGCTATAGCCGAGCAGTTCTTC. Amino acid sequence: CASSPRGLAIAEQFF.

The V and J genes are TRBV5-1 and TRBJ2-7, with 8 positions matching TRBD1. The germline V gene encodes CDR1 SGHRS and CDR2 YFSETQ. The trim removed 0 bases at V and 3 bases at J, leaving 5 bases unmatched. The CDR3 covers 15 residues. DNA for the CDR3: TGCGCCAGCAGCTTGGGTACAGGGGGATTCTACGAGCAGTACTTC. It yields the protein CASSLGTGGFYEQYF.

The chain carries TRBV29-1 and TRBJ1-5; 8 nucleotides agree with TRBD1. Germline CDR1 is SQVTM and CDR2 is ANQGSEA. There are 14 residues in the CDR3. V lost 3 bases, J lost 7 bases, and 8 bases stayed unmatched. This CDR3 is CSVDAGTGGQPQHF. Here the CDR3 DNA reads TGCAGCGTTGATGCGGGGACAGGCGGACAGCCCCAGCATTTT.

The chain couples TRBV5-6 to TRBJ1-4; no reliable D call. The CDR3 loop spans 15 amino acids. V lost 2 bases and J 7 bases, leaving 15 bases between the germline ends. Germline CDR1 SGHDT, CDR2 YYEEEE. The CDR3 protein is CASSFPSLEGEKLFF. The CDR3 DNA follows: TGTGCCAGCAGCTTCCCCAGTTTGGAGGGTGAAAAACTGTTTTTT.

This rearrangement joins TRBV4-2 to TRBJ2-3, with TRBD2 matching 9 bases. Germline CDR1 LGHNA, CDR2 YNFKEQ. CDR3 length: 17 amino acids. The V segment lost 0 bases and the J segment 0 bases; nucleotides outside the gene matches: 4. CDR3 sequence (DNA): TGTGCCAGCAGCCAAGATGCAACTAGCGGGAGCACAGATACGCAGTATTTT. Amino acids: CASSQDATSGSTDTQYF.

The J gene is TRBJ1-6, the V gene TRBV27, with a tentative D call TRBD1 (6 bases). In germline, CDR1 is MNHEY, CDR2 SMNVEV (reference sequence). This CDR3 spans 14 amino acids. V lost 2 bases to trimming and J lost 14 bases, with 16 bases between them. The CDR3 here is CASSLDRFTDSLHF. The CDR3 DNA sequence: TGTGCCAGCAGTTTAGACAGGTTTACTGATTCCCTCCACTTT.

The V gene is TRBV5-1, the J gene TRBJ2-5; 8 nucleotides align to TRBD2. This CDR3 is 22 amino acids long. V lost 4 bases and J lost 4; bases outside the gene matches: 30. Germline loops: CDR1 SGHRS, CDR2 YFSETQ. Written as DNA, the CDR3 is TGCGCCAGCAGCCTTCGTTTAGGTCCACGTAGCGAGAGCGGGGGAAGTTTAGAGACCCAGTACTTC. Translated: CASSLRLGPRSESGGSLETQYF.